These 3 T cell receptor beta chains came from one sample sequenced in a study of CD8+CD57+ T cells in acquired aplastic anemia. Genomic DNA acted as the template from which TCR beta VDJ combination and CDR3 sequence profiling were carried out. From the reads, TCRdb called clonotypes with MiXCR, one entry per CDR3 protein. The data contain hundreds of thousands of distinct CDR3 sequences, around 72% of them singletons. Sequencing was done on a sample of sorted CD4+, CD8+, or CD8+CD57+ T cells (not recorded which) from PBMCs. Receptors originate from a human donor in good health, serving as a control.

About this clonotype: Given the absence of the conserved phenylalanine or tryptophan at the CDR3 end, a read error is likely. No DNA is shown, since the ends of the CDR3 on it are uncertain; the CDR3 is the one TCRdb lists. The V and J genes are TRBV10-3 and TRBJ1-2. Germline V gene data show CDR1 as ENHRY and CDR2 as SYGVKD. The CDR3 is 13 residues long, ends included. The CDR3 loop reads CAISDQHSNYDYT.

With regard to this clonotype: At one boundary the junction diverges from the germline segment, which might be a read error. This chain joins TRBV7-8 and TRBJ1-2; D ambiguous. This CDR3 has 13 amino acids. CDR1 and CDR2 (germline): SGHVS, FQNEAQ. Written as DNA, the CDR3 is TGTGCCAGCAGCGTAGCCAGGTCCCATGGCTACACCTTC. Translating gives CASSVARSHGYTF. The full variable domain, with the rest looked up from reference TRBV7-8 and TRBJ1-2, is GAGVSQSPRYKVAKRGQDVALRCDPISGHVSLFWYQQALGQGPEFLTYFQNEAQLDKSGLPSDRFFAERPEGSVSTLKIQRTQQEDSAVYLCASSVARSHGYTFGSGTRLTVV.

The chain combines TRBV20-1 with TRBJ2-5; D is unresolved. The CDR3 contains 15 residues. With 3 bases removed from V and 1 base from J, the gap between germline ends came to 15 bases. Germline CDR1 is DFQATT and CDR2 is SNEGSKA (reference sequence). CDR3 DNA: TGCAGTGCTAGTGCCGGATGTCAAGGCCAAGAGACCCAGTACTTC. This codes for CSASAGCQGQETQYF.